This T cell receptor beta chain was documented in a study of cytomegalovirus exposure and HLA in healthy donors. Germline values: CDR1 MNHEY, CDR2 SMNVEV (reference sequence). J lost 6 bases, V lost 0 bases, and 3 bases had no gene match. The CDR3 length is 15 residues. The study ran its PCR with 60 Vbeta and 13 Jbeta primers. Produced via immunoSEQ multiplex PCR; TCRdb's table is partial and in-frame only. Of 190,000 or so clones listed, roughly 80% are singletons. This sequence was found in a man aged 50-60 years in good health and CMV-seronegative. The specimen was PBMCs. This chain links TRBV27 with TRBJ2-2, with 8 positions matching TRBD2. In DNA, the CDR3 is TGTGCCAGCAGTTTATCAAGCGGGAGACCCGGGGAGCTGTTTTTT. Amino acids: CASSLSSGRPGELFF.